This record concerns one T cell receptor (beta chain) sequence. Per the study methods: From reference gene primer amplification, estimates of nucleated cell counts were derived. The method was immunoSEQ multiplex PCR; TCRdb's version includes in-frame clones alone and lacks a portion of them. The V and J calls and clone size were taken over from that table, and D and trimming were inferred from the DNA. The sample gives 180,000 or so clones, approximately 91% of which show up once; around 0.77% is in the top ten. The data originate from a study of blood T cell repertoires in COVID-19. Study background: Acute-phase and convalescent COVID-19 samples originated in the United States, Italy and Spain.

Looked up from germline, CDR1 is SEHNR and CDR2 is FQNEAQ (reference sequence). With V trimmed by 3 bases and J by 3 bases, 3 bases remained unmatched. The CDR3 sequence is 14 residues long. Sequenced: PBMCs or T cells enriched from blood (not recorded which). The TCR was taken from a woman between 18 and 29 years old who had recovered from COVID-19. This chain connects TRBV7-9 to TRBJ2-7; TRBD1 aligns across 9 bases. The chain's CDR3 is CASSLGQGLYEQYF. CDR3 nucleotide sequence: TGTGCCAGCAGCTTGGGACAGGGCCTCTACGAGCAGTACTTC.